This record looks at one T cell receptor beta chain sequence and its context. It has no known antigen specificity. No quality values exist for individual bases; no much larger clone is one base distant. The data were obtained in a study of shared clonotypes between healthy human individuals (dated by TCRdb to 2018 to 2021). As for the study more broadly: A few men and two women, aged 18 to 49 years, made up the cohort. For each donor, CD4 naive and CD4 memory were each given three plates, CD8 naive was given two plates, and CD8 memory was given one plate. To estimate repertoire size and how much clonotypes are shared between individuals, the study performed deep sequencing of blood TCR repertoires from five healthy adults. Different laboratories and diverse techniques were used to prepare libraries and sequence TCR repertoires, to increase sequencing depth and limit assay-specific biases. Leukapheresis yielded between about 0.94 and 10 billion PBMCs per donor.

Using the deep immunoSEQ assay, TCR CDR3 regions were amplified from genomic DNA by multiplex PCR. Extracted genomic DNA from each cell subset was spread evenly across all wells of several immunoSEQ 96-well plates, with each plate serving as a replicate. For sorted subsets, each replicate PCR was loaded with 200 to 250 ng genomic DNA, equivalent to about 33,000 T cell genomes. Purified libraries were quantified with a Qubit 3.0 fluorometer, sized on a Bioanalyzer 2100, and re-quantified with the KAPA Library Quantification kit. Every immunoSEQ 96-well plate was sequenced on a dedicated single-read 150-cycle Illumina NextSeq 550 flow cell. Regarding the original processing steps: The immunoSEQ output contained only junctional sequences without quality scores, so filtering could not match that applied to full-length reads. Sequences were annotated with PyIR, a Python wrapper for IgBLAST v1.9, using IMGT germline references to assign V/J genes and CDR3. Any read was removed if the V/J assignment was weak (E-value above 1e-6), the CDR3 was missing, or the read contained stop codons, out-of-frame junctions, or ambiguous translated residues. A V3J clonotype was defined by an identical inferred V gene, J gene, and CDR3 amino acid sequence. To compute the percentage overlap between repertoires, the number of shared unique clonotypes was divided by the size of the smaller repertoire. Richness of each repertoire was evaluated using RTK rarefaction, the Chao1 estimator, and Recon v2.1 estimates of unobserved clonotypes. Generation probabilities for all TCRbeta clonotypes obtained by the gDNA method from several donors were computed using OLGA. Imported from immuneACCESS, the table was reduced by TCRdb to in-frame sequences with V and J called. These copies leave out some clones; in studies compared against another copy, an unresolved V gene accounts for under half, and the cause of the remainder is not known. V, J and clone size were drawn from that table, and D and trimming were deduced from the DNA. Across this sample there are roughly 2,000,000 clones, with around 96% seen only once. The top ten hold roughly 1% of the sample.

What the research found in general, with its limitations: Compared with non-shared clonotypes, the clonotypes found in all four sorted-subset donors had higher generation probabilities. Sharing across a handful of donors was observed for about 5% of naive CD4, under 4% of naive CD8, 2.3% of memory CD4, and over 0.3% of memory CD8 clonotypes. The genetic and exposure-history diversity represented was limited by the small number of donors. Naive subsets generally had larger estimated clonotype richness than memory subsets. Incomplete sequencing was indicated by rarefaction of sorted-subset datasets, despite the large sequencing depth. Only blood was sampled, and tissue TCR repertoires likely differ from those in blood. Pairwise subsampling indicated that sequencing depth was expected to affect the degree of clonotype sharing among donors.

CD8 naive samples consisted of CD45RO-negative cells that were positively selected for CCR7, yielding a CD45RA+CCR7+ population without TemRA cells. The donors were healthy, HIV-negative adults with no recently reported acute infections or vaccinations. Every donor was a Caucasian adult residing in Nashville, Tennessee, USA. After blood collection by leukapheresis, PBMCs were isolated using Ficoll-Histopaque density gradient centrifugation and then cryopreserved in the vapor phase of liquid nitrogen. Analytical flow cytometry was used to check the purity and quantity of every magnetically sorted T cell population. From each sorted fraction, genomic DNA was isolated and quantified by UV absorbance on a Nanodrop 2000c. CDR1 and CDR2 were assigned from the germline V gene as SGDLS and YYNGEE. Germline trimming: 4 bases from V, 9 bases from J; junction bases outside gene matches: 8. Measured from the cysteine to the phenylalanine, the CDR3 is 15 residues long. The retained sequence is limited to the CDR3, 45 bases, with the frame set at the first base.

This chain joins TRBV9 to TRBJ2-7, and 15 junctional nucleotides match TRBD2. Sequencing input: naive CD8+ T cells sorted from blood. The cell subset or site label of this sample denotes: CD45RA+CCR7+. The sequence was obtained from a man aged 18 to 30 in good health. The CDR3 reads CASSTRPGLAGGQYF. The DNA sequence is as follows: TGTGCCAGCAGCACCCGCCCGGGACTAGCGGGGGGGCAGTACTTC.